This T cell receptor (beta chain) was retrieved from a study of ipilimumab plus nivolumab after autologous stem cell transplantation (dated by TCRdb to the early 2020s). Broadly, across the study: Trial patients received a median of about five ipilimumab doses and about eight nivolumab doses. The trial enrolled patients with high-risk diffuse large B cell lymphoma, mature T cell lymphoma, or multiple myeloma undergoing autologous transplant. The DLBCL cohort included primary refractory and relapsed disease, with 18-month progression-free survival of roughly 86% and 30% respectively. The intent-to-treat population of the trial consisted of about 34 patients. What the work shows at the level of the full study, not this receptor alone: Combined checkpoint inhibition appeared tolerable as post-transplant consolidation, according to the authors' conclusion. The authors stated that profiles of the T cell receptor repertoire, regulatory T cell phenotype and gut microbiota provided a biologic rationale for studying this approach further.

Details on this clone: Its antigen remains unidentified. No base-level quality is on record; no much larger clone is a single base apart.

Checkpoint therapy began 14 to 28 days after autologous transplant, with ipilimumab given at 1 mg/kg intravenously on day 1 of selected weeks. The nivolumab dose was 3 mg/kg intravenously, delivered on day 1 of weeks 1, 4, 7, 10, and every two weeks through week 26. The study was a Phase Ib clinical trial testing combined checkpoint inhibition with ipilimumab and nivolumab as consolidation after autologous stem cell transplantation. The library was generated by the immunoSEQ multiplex PCR assay. In its TCRdb copy, this immuneACCESS table keeps in-frame sequences only and misses some clones. Where compared with another copy, unresolved V genes explain less than half of these, and the others have no known cause. This sample lists around 16,000 clones; 80% to 85% were detected once. The ten largest clonotypes hold under 30% of the sample. For CDR1 and CDR2, the germline V gene lists SGHRS and YFSETQ. The CDR3 covers 17 residues, taking in both the cysteine and the phenylalanine. Of the read, only the CDR3 DNA is kept; its 51 bases are in frame from base 1. V is pruned by 4 bases and J by 6 bases, leaving 13 bases of the junction without a gene match.

The chain employs TRBV5-1 and TRBJ2-2; TRBD1 lines up with 9 middle nucleotides. The specimen comprised PBMCs, sampled in a trial of ipilimumab plus nivolumab as post-transplant consolidation. The TCR was taken from a male donor with diffuse large B-cell lymphoma. The base sequence is TGCGCCAGCAGCAATAAACTTACAGGGGGCTCGGCCGGGGAGCTGTTTTTT. The translation is CASSNKLTGGSAGELFF.